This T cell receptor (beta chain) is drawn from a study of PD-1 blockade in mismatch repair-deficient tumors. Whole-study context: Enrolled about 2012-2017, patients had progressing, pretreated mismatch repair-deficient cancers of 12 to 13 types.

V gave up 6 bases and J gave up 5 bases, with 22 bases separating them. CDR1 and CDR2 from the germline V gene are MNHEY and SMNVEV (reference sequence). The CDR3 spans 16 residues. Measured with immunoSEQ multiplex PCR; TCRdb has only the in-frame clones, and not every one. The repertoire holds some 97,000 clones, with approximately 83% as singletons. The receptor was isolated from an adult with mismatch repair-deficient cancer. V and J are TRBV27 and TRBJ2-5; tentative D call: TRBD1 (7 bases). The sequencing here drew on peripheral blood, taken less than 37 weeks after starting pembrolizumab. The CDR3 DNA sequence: TGTGCCAGCAGATCTCGGGCAGGGGGGATCGGGGAGACCCAGTACTTC. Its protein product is CASRSRAGGIGETQYF.